This passage covers 5 T cell receptor beta chains from one sample sequenced in a study of technical replicates of blood from a handful of donors. Sequencing used immunoSEQ multiplex PCR; TCRdb keeps in-frame clones, though not all of them. The table lists around 81,000 clones, roughly 95% of them singletons. Sequenced input: T cells isolated from PBMCs. The receptors derive from a human donor in good health.

The chain combines TRBV6-1 with TRBJ1-1; 8 bases fit TRBD1. V lost 6 bases to trimming and J lost 6 bases; unmatched junction nucleotides: 9. Germline V gene sequence: CDR1 MNHNS, CDR2 SASEGT. The CDR3 totals 14 residues. DNA of the CDR3: TGTGCCAGCAGCACGACAGGGGTAGTTTCTGAAGCTTTCTTT. Its protein product is CASSTTGVVSEAFF.

The chain couples TRBV28 to TRBJ2-3; D may be TRBD2 (6 bases). There are 15 residues in the CDR3. Germline CDR1 reads MDHEN; CDR2 reads SYDVKM. V was shortened by 5 bases and J by 2 bases, with 14 bases between the two germline ends. The CDR3 DNA sequence: TGTGCCAGCAGTAACTCGGGACTCTTCACAGATACGCAGTATTTT. Protein product: CASSNSGLFTDTQYF.

V and J are TRBV7-2 and TRBJ2-3; 7 nucleotides line up with TRBD2. CDR1 is SGHTA and CDR2 is FQGNSA in the germline V gene. The CDR3 contains 18 residues. Trimming cost V 2 bases and J 4 bases; bases outside gene matches: 15. The CDR3 bases are TGTGCCAGCAGCTTAAGTGTAAGGGGACTAACCCCTTCAGATACGCAGTATTTT. This gives the protein CASSLSVRGLTPSDTQYF.

The chain couples TRBV9 to TRBJ2-2; possible D gene TRBD2, 5 bases. The CDR3 is 13 residues long. Trimming pared 0 bases from V and 13 bases from J, leaving 13 bases between. Looked up from germline, CDR1 is SGDLS and CDR2 is YYNGEE. For the CDR3, the DNA is TGTGCCAGCAGCGTAGGATCGGGGTACGGGCTGTTTTTT. This encodes CASSVGSGYGLFF. The whole variable domain, filled in from reference TRBV9 and TRBJ2-2, reads DSGVTQTPKHLITATGQRVTLRCSPRSGDLSVYWYQQSLDQGLQFLIQYYNGEERAKGNILERFSAQQFPDLHSELNLSSLELGDSALYFCASSVGSGYGLFFGEGSRLTVL.

The V and J genes are TRBV5-1 and TRBJ1-1, with D maybe TRBD1 (6 bases). The CDR3 extends over 15 amino acids. Germline CDR1 reads SGHRS; CDR2 reads YFSETQ. V was clipped by 4 bases and J by 4 bases, with 17 bases between them. The DNA of the CDR3 is TGCGCCAGCAGCCCCCTGACAGGCGACGCCACTGAAGCTTTCTTT. This encodes CASSPLTGDATEAFF.